The rows below give T cell receptor beta chains drawn from one sample of a study of OX40 agonist ivuxolimab in advanced cancers. The assay was immunoSEQ multiplex PCR, and TCRdb's table has in-frame clones only and misses some. The sample has roughly 77,000 clones, about 92% seen once; the top ten hold 0.5% to 0.55%. Here the sequenced sample was CD4+ or CD8+ T cells sorted from blood, taken in a trial of the OX40 agonist ivuxolimab. These receptors all come from an adult with an advanced solid tumor such as melanoma, head and neck, liver or kidney cancer. Both conserved end residues are trimmed from each CDR3. The order of the fields is V gene, clone size, J gene, CDR3 protein. Size tells how often a clone was seen (once, few, many) or the class of an expanded clone, and some rows leave it out.

>TRBV28|once|TRBJ2-7
ASSQFAGAKAEQY
>TRBV2|NA|TRBJ2-3
ASNRGPSTDTQY
>TRBV5-6|NA|TRBJ1-4
ASSLARAGARPEKLF
>TRBV10-2|NA|TRBJ2-5
ASSENQDQETQY
>TRBV4-1|NA|TRBJ2-1
ASSPIGLAGGRSSYNEQF
>TRBV10-1|NA|TRBJ2-4
ASSESEDDRNIQY
>TRBV9|NA|TRBJ1-1
ASSVSIDRGRTEAF
>TRBV14|NA|TRBJ2-7
ASSRPVLAAAYEQY
>TRBV7-3|NA|TRBJ2-1
ASSFGGRNNEQF
>TRBV6-6|NA|TRBJ1-1
ASSAQGAGNTEAF
>TRBV25-1|NA|TRBJ2-3
ASSESTGVDTQY
>TRBV28|NA|TRBJ2-1
AISRLVYKAGYNEQF
>TRBV11-2|NA|TRBJ2-7
ASSARGQGAYEQY
>TRBV5-1|NA|TRBJ2-5
ASSRADRGQETQY
>TRBV4-1|NA|TRBJ2-5
ASSQEETQY
>TRBV5-1|NA|TRBJ2-3
ASSSRTSSLTDTQY
>TRBV12-5|NA|TRBJ2-2
ASGLGTSGSWELF
>TRBV7-2|NA|TRBJ2-1
ASSPRGLDNEQF